The 23 T cell receptor beta chains listed next were all sequenced from one sample in a study of T cell responses to AZD1222 COVID-19 vaccine. The method was immunoSEQ multiplex PCR; TCRdb's version includes in-frame clones alone and lacks a portion of them. The sample lists about 42,000 clones, 70% to 90% seen once, with 20% to 30% in the top ten. The input for sequencing was peripheral blood, taken 28 days after the second AZD1222 dose. The receptors were gathered from an adult who received the AZD1222 COVID-19 vaccine.

V usage is TRBV6-5 and J usage is TRBJ1-5, with 8 bases aligning to TRBD1. Germline CDR1 reads MNHEY; CDR2 reads SVGAGI. J was trimmed by 8 bases and V by 6 bases; bases with no gene match: 6. The CDR3 sequence is 13 residues long. The chain's CDR3 is CASSNRGVEPQHF. Written as DNA, the CDR3 is TGTGCCAGCAGCAACAGGGGGGTGGAGCCCCAGCATTTT.

Only a few counts were recorded for this clone. The rearrangement joins TRBV10-3 to TRBJ1-3; no clear D. Germline assignment: CDR1 ENHRY and CDR2 SYGVKD. There are 11 residues in the CDR3. The germline V and J ends were trimmed by 4 bases and 3 bases, with 1 base remaining between them. The CDR3 DNA is TGTGCCATCAGTGGTGGAAACACCATATATTTT. Its protein is CAISGGNTIYF.

This chain uses TRBV7-9 with TRBJ1-6; no clear D. Germline CDR1 is SEHNR and CDR2 is FQNEAQ (reference sequence). The CDR3 contains 13 residues. Trimming stripped 7 bases from V and 8 bases from J, with 12 bases between. In nucleotides, the CDR3 is TGTGCCAGCACCCCCCTTGGGGATTCACCCCTCCACTTT. Translation: CASTPLGDSPLHF.

V usage is TRBV5-1 and J usage is TRBJ2-5; D is possibly TRBD1 (6 bases). This CDR3 has 14 residues. Trimming left V 3 bases short and J 5 bases short, with 14 bases between. Germline V gene data show CDR1 as SGHRS and CDR2 as YFSETQ. The CDR3 protein is CASSSGVQGETQYF. The CDR3 DNA reads as TGCGCCAGCAGCTCCGGGGTGCAGGGGGAGACCCAGTACTTC.

V usage is TRBV15 and J usage is TRBJ1-1; no definite D call. V was cut by 1 base and J by 0 bases, with 12 bases left in between. This CDR3 region has 16 residues. Germline loops: CDR1 LNHNV, CDR2 YYDKDF (reference sequence). The CDR3 coding sequence is TGTGCCACCAGCAGAGCAGGCGGAACTATGAACACTGAAGCTTTCTTT. Protein product: CATSRAGGTMNTEAFF.

J is TRBJ1-5 and V is TRBV30; D is unresolved. The CDR3 is 13 amino acids. V dropped 0 bases and J dropped 6 bases, with 9 bases sitting between them. The germline gives CDR1 GTSNPN, CDR2 SVGIG (reference sequence). The CDR3 region has the DNA TGTGCCTGGAGTGTAAAGGGATCTCAGCCCCAGCATTTT. This sequence encodes CAWSVKGSQPQHF.

CDR3 loop: CASSLASDSQYEQYF. The CDR3 region has the DNA TGCGCCAGCAGCTTGGCCAGCGATAGCCAATACGAGCAGTACTTC. The V call is TRBV5-1, the J call TRBJ2-7, with D unclear. Germline V gives CDR1 SGHRS, CDR2 YFSETQ. CDR3 length equals 15 residues. V dropped 0 bases and J dropped 4 bases, with 14 bases sitting between them.

The genes are TRBV2 and TRBJ2-3; 14 bases map to TRBD2. J lost 1 base, V lost 4 bases, and 4 bases had no gene match. Germline V gene sequence: CDR1 SNHLY, CDR2 FYNNEI. The CDR3 has 17 residues. Here the CDR3 DNA reads TGTGCCAGCAGTGGACTAGCGGGAGGGCGACGCACAGATACGCAGTATTTT. Amino acids: CASSGLAGGRRTDTQYF. Based on the CDR3 plus reference TRBV2 and TRBJ2-3, the full variable domain is EPEVTQTPSHQVTQMGQEVILRCVPISNHLYFYWYRQILGQKVEFLVSFYNNEISEKSEIFDDQFSVERPDGSNFTLKIRSTKLEDSAMYFCASSGLAGGRRTDTQYFGPGTRLTVL.

There are a few counts of this clone. This sequence joins TRBV5-5 and TRBJ1-6; 9 bases agree with TRBD1. Germline CDR1 and CDR2: SGHKS and YYEKEE (reference sequence). Trimming cost V 4 bases and J 9 bases; bases outside gene matches: 8. There are 15 residues in the CDR3. The CDR3 sequence: CASSLQQGAGSPLHF. In nucleotides, the CDR3 is TGTGCCAGCAGCCTACAACAGGGGGCGGGTTCACCCCTCCACTTT.

The genes are TRBV19 and TRBJ1-1, with D uncertain. The CDR3 consists of 14 residues. Germline V CDR1 and CDR2: LNHDA, SQIVND (reference sequence). The ends were cut back, 1 base at V and 1 base at J, with 7 bases in the middle. The CDR3 protein is CASSIGGTNTEAFF. In DNA, the CDR3 is TGTGCCAGTAGTATAGGCGGTACGAACACTGAAGCTTTCTTT.

The V gene is TRBV5-1, the J gene TRBJ1-4, with D perhaps matching TRBD1 (5 bases). The CDR3 is 19 amino acids. Germline V gene data show CDR1 as SGHRS and CDR2 as YFSETQ. Between the trimmed V and J ends, which lost 0 bases and 0 bases, there was a span of 18 bases. The CDR3 protein is CASSLGQGFAGATNEKLFF. In DNA, the CDR3 is TGCGCCAGCAGCTTGGGTCAGGGATTCGCCGGGGCAACTAATGAAAAACTGTTTTTT.

This chain links TRBV6-5 with TRBJ2-7; 9 bases agree with TRBD1. V trimming: 2 bases; J trimming: 3 bases; junction bases outside the gene matches: 5. CDR1 MNHEY and CDR2 SVGAGI come from the germline V gene. CDR3 length: 15 amino acids. The CDR3, as DNA: TGTGCCAGCAGTTACACAGGGGGCTTAGGCTACGAGCAGTACTTC. Translated: CASSYTGGLGYEQYF.

The chain couples TRBV5-1 to TRBJ1-2, with 10 bases aligning to TRBD1. Germline V gene sequence: CDR1 SGHRS, CDR2 YFSETQ. The CDR3 spans 14 residues. With V trimmed by 5 bases and J by 4 bases, 5 bases remained unmatched. Written as DNA, the CDR3 is TGCGCCAGCAGGGGGACAGGGGAACCCTATGGCTACACCTTC. This sequence encodes CASRGTGEPYGYTF.

The chain couples TRBV5-1 to TRBJ2-5, with D perhaps given as TRBD1 or TRBD2 (6 bases each). This CDR3 region has 15 residues. V lost 0 bases and J 5 bases, leaving 14 bases between the germline ends. Germline CDR1 SGHRS, CDR2 YFSETQ. The CDR3 is CASSLVSGAGETQYF. The CDR3 region has the DNA TGCGCCAGCAGCTTGGTGTCAGGGGCGGGGGAGACCCAGTACTTC.

The chain combines TRBV27 with TRBJ2-1; 7 nucleotides line up with TRBD2. The germline CDR1 and CDR2 sequences are MNHEY and SMNVEV (reference sequence). This CDR3 comprises 16 residues. With 5 bases clipped from V and 1 base from J, the junction kept 8 bases outside the gene matches. CDR3 protein: CASSLLGGGSYNEQFF. The DNA of the CDR3 is TGTGCCAGCAGTCTCCTGGGGGGAGGGTCCTACAATGAGCAGTTCTTC.

The rearrangement links TRBV9 to TRBJ1-5; D perhaps matches TRBD1 (5 bases). Germline assignment: CDR1 SGDLS and CDR2 YYNGEE. Trimming removed 0 bases at V and 1 base at J, with 8 bases between. The CDR3 sequence is 15 residues long. The CDR3 here is CASSVGGLSNQPQHF. In nucleotides, the CDR3 is TGTGCCAGCAGCGTAGGGGGCTTGAGCAATCAGCCCCAGCATTTT.

The V and J genes are TRBV6-5 and TRBJ1-5, with D perhaps TRBD1 (5 bases). V lost 0 bases and J lost 5, with 14 bases in between. The CDR3 is made up of 16 amino acids. Germline lookup yields CDR1 MNHEY and CDR2 SVGAGI. The CDR3 sequence is CASSYSGGDKHQPQHF. CDR3 nucleotide sequence: TGTGCCAGCAGTTACTCCGGGGGGGATAAGCATCAGCCCCAGCATTTT.

The rearrangement links TRBV3-1 (or the pseudogene TRBV3-2) to TRBJ2-2; TRBD2 might be the D (6 bases). This CDR3 region has 14 residues. V was trimmed by 1 base and J by 8 bases, leaving 11 bases between them. Germline-derived CDR1 and CDR2 are LGHDT and YNNKEL (reference sequence). The CDR3: CASSQGEVAGELFF. The CDR3 region has the DNA TGTGCCAGCAGCCAAGGGGAGGTCGCGGGGGAGCTGTTTTTT.

V gene TRBV3-1 (or the pseudogene TRBV3-2) combines with J gene TRBJ1-4; no firm D call. Between the trimmed V and J ends, which lost 0 bases and 11 bases, there was a span of 10 bases. The CDR3 is made up of 13 amino acids. Germline lookup yields CDR1 LGHDT and CDR2 YNNKEL (reference sequence). CDR3 region: CASSQDRTPKLFF. For the CDR3, the DNA is TGTGCCAGCAGCCAAGATCGTACGCCGAAACTGTTTTTT.

V gene TRBV15 combines with J gene TRBJ1-3; D not certain. V lost 1 base and J 0 bases, leaving 10 bases between the germline ends. The CDR3 contains 16 residues. Germline CDR1 LNHNV, CDR2 YYDKDF (reference sequence). The CDR3 spells CATSRVVVGSGNTIYF. DNA for the CDR3: TGTGCCACCAGCAGAGTTGTTGTCGGCTCTGGAAACACCATATATTTT. Complete variable domain (other parts from reference TRBV15 and TRBJ1-3): DAMVIQNPRYQVTQFGKPVTLSCSQTLNHNVMYWYQQKSSQAPKLLFHYYDKDFNNEADTPDNFQSRRPNTSFCFLDIRSPGLGDTAMYLCATSRVVVGSGNTIYFGEGSWLTVV.

The chain employs TRBV21-1 and TRBJ1-1. TRBV21-1 is a recognized pseudogene. This CDR3 is 13 amino acids long. CDR3 sequence: CASSTPGGAEAFF. The DNA for the CDR3 is TGTGCCAGCAGCACCCCCGGCGGGGCTGAAGCTTTCTTT.

The CDR3 DNA is TGTGCCAGCAGGACGACTGGCAACTATGGCTACACCTTC. Its translation: CASRTTGNYGYTF. The chain has TRBV6-5 and TRBJ1-2, with D unresolved. From germline, CDR1 is MNHEY and CDR2 SVGAGI. Trimming took off 6 bases at V and 2 bases at J, with 10 bases between the two ends. The CDR3 totals 13 residues.

This chain uses TRBV12-3 or TRBV12-4 with TRBJ2-2; D may be TRBD2 (5 bases). V was shortened by 7 bases and J by 4 bases, with 7 bases between the two germline ends. CDR3 length: 12 amino acids. CDR3 in amino acids: CASTRGTGELFF. The DNA for the CDR3 is TGTGCCAGCACCCGGGGCACCGGGGAGCTGTTTTTT.